Included here is one TCR beta chain sequence, with context. The data stem from a study of identical twins. Trimming took off 3 bases at V and 3 bases at J, with 17 bases between the two ends. This CDR3 spans 16 amino acids. TCRdb reprocessed the 5' RACE reads with MiXCR, giving one entry per CDR3 protein. Among about 790,000 distinct CDR3 sequences, 15% to 20% were seen once, and the ten largest hold around 13%. The same sample was also used in a study of T cells expressing NK-cell markers.

The clonotype was recovered from a young woman in good health. Sequencing was performed on PBMCs. The chain carries TRBV12-3 or TRBV12-4 and TRBJ2-5, with D perhaps TRBD1 (5 bases). CDR3 residues: CASSFWGWGQKETQYF. As DNA, the CDR3 is TGTGCCAGCAGTTTTTGGGGATGGGGCCAGAAAGAGACCCAGTACTTC.